Below, one TCR beta chain is given with its context. Its antigen is not known. This CDR3 comprises 14 residues. The germline V gene encodes CDR1 MNHEY and CDR2 SVGAGI. V lost 11 bases to trimming and J lost 2 bases, with 16 bases between them. This specimen belongs to a study of cytomegalovirus exposure and HLA in healthy donors. Notes on the study in general: A highly shared variant cluster was judged a likely technical artifact. Productive status was seen about 87% or about 30% of the time for most TCR beta V segments in an earlier analysis.

The PCR employed 60 Vbeta primers together with 13 Jbeta primers. Clones were sequenced by immunoSEQ multiplex PCR, and TCRdb holds only the in-frame ones, with some missing. Of 100,000 to 150,000 clones in the sample, about 61% were seen once. Material: PBMCs. The sequence was obtained from a woman between 40 and 55 years old in good health and CMV-seronegative. The chain combines TRBV6-5 with TRBJ1-3; D is uncertain. As DNA, the CDR3 is TGTGCCTGTTCCCGGCGAGGTCCTGGAAACACCATATATTTT. Amino acids: CACSRRGPGNTIYF.